Here is one T cell receptor (beta chain) with its context. The sample belongs to a study of blood T cell repertoires in COVID-19. Participants had their cohort set by participant-reported clinical history. Repertoires were generated with immunoSEQ multiplex PCR, while TCRdb's copy carries only in-frame clones and drops some. The table records almost 500,000 clones, approximately 86% of them present only once. The V gene lost 6 bases and the J gene lost 7 bases, with 10 bases spanning the gap. The CDR3 has 13 residues. Sequenced: PBMCs or T cells enriched from blood (not recorded which). This TCR was sampled from a woman in her sixties or seventies who had recovered from COVID-19. V usage is TRBV12-3 or TRBV12-4 and J usage is TRBJ1-6, with D possibly being TRBD1 (6 bases). Here the CDR3 reads CASSTGYNSPLHF. In DNA form, the CDR3 reads TGTGCCAGCAGCACAGGGTACAATTCACCCCTCCACTTT.